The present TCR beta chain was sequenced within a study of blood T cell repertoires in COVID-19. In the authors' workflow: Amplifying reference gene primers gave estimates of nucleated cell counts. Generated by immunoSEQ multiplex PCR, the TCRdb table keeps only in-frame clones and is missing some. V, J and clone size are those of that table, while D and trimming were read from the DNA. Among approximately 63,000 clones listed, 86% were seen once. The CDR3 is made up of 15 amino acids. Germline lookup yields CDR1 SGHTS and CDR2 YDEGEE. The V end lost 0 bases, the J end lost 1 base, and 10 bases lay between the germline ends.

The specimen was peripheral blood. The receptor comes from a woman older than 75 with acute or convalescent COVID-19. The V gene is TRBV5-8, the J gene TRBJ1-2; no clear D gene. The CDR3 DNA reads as TGTGCCAGCAGCTTGGCCGCAACAGATAACTATGGCTACACCTTC. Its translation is CASSLAATDNYGYTF.